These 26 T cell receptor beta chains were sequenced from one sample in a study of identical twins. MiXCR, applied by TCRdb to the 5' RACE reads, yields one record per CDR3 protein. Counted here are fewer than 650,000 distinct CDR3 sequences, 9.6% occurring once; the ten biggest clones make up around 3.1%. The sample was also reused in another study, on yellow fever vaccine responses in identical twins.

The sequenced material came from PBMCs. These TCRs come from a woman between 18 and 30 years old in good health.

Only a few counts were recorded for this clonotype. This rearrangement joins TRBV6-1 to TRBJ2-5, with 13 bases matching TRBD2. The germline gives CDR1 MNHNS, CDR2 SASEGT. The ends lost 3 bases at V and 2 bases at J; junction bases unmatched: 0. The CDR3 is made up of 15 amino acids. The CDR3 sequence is CASSETSGRQETQYF. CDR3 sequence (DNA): TGTGCCAGCAGTGAGACTAGCGGGAGGCAAGAGACCCAGTACTTC.

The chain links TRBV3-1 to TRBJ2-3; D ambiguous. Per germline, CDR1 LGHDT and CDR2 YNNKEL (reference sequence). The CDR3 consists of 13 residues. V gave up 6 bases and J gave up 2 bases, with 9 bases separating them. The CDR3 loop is CASRTSDTDTQYF. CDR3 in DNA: TGTGCCAGCAGAACCTCAGACACAGATACGCAGTATTTT.

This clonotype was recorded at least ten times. DNA for the CDR3: TGTGCCAGCAGTGGAACAGGGGGAGGAAACTATGGCTACACCTTC. Encoded protein: CASSGTGGGNYGYTF. The chain joins TRBV28 to TRBJ1-2, with TRBD1 matching 8 bases. The CDR3 length is 15 residues. The germline CDR1 and CDR2 sequences are MDHEN and SYDVKM. Trimming took 5 bases from V and 2 from J; bases not matched to a gene: 7.

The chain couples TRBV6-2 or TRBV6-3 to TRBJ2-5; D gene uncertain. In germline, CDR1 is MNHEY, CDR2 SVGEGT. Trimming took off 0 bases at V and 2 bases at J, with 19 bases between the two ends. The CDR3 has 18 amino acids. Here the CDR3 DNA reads TGTGCCAGCAGTTACTCCCCCCTGCACCGGGCAGTGCAAGAGACCCAGTACTTC. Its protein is CASSYSPLHRAVQETQYF.

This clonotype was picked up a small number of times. CDR3 protein: CASSPPGQGKDGYTF. The CDR3 DNA is TGTGCCAGCTCACCACCGGGACAGGGAAAGGATGGCTACACCTTC. The chain is built from TRBV18 and TRBJ1-2; the match to TRBD1 covers 9 bases. Per the germline V gene, CDR1 is KGHSH and CDR2 is LQKENI. Losses at the gene ends were 0 bases for V and 6 bases for J; bases not matched to a gene: 5. The CDR3 is 15 residues long.

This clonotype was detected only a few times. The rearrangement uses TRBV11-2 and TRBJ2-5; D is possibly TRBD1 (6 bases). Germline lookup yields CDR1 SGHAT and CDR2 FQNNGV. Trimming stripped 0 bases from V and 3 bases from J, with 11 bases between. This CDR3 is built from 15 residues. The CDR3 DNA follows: TGTGCCAGCAGCTTAGAGATAACAGGGAAAGAGACCCAGTACTTC. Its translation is CASSLEITGKETQYF.

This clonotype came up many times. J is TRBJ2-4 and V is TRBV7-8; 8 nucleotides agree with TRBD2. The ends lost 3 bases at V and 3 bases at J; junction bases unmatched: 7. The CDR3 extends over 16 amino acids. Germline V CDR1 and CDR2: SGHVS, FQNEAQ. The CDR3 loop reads CASSLVAGSGKNIQYF. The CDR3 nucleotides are TGTGCCAGCAGCTTGGTAGCGGGATCGGGCAAAAACATTCAGTACTTC.

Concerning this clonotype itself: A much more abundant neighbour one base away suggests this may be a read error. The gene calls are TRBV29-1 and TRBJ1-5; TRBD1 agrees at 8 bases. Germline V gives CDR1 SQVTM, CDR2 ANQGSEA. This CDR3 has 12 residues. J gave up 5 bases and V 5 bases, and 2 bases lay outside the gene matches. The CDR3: CSVRTGYQPQHF. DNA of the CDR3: TGCAGCGTTCGGACAGGGTATCAGCCCCAGCATTTT. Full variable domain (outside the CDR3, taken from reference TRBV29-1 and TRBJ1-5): SAVISQKPSRDICQRGTSLTIQCQVDSQVTMMFWYRQQPGQSLTLIATANQGSEATYESGFVIDKFPISRPNLTFSTLTVSNMSPEDSSIYLCSVRTGYQPQHFGDGTRLSIL.

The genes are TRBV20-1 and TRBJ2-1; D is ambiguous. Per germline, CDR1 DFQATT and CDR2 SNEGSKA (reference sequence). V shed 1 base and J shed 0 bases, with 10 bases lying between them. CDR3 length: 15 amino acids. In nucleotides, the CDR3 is TGCAGTGCTAGAGTTCCGGGCGGCTCCTACAATGAGCAGTTCTTC. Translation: CSARVPGGSYNEQFF.

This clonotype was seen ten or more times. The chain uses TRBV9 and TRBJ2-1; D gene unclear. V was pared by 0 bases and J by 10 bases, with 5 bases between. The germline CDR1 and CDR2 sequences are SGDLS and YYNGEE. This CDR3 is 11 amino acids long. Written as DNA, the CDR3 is TGTGCCAGCAGCGTAGGATCCGAGCAGTTCTTC. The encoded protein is CASSVGSEQFF.

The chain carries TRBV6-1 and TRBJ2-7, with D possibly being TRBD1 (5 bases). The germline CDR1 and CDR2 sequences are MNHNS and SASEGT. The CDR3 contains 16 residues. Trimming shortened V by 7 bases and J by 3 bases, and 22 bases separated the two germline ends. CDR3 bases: TGTGCCAGCACCGGCAGGGCTAAAACCCAGAACTACGAGCAGTACTTC. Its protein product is CASTGRAKTQNYEQYF.

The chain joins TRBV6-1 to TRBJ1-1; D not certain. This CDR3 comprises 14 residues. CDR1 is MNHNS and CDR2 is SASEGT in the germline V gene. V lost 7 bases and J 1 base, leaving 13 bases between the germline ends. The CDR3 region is CASNLEPGNTEAFF. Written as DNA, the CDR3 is TGTGCCAGCAATCTCGAACCCGGGAACACTGAAGCTTTCTTT.

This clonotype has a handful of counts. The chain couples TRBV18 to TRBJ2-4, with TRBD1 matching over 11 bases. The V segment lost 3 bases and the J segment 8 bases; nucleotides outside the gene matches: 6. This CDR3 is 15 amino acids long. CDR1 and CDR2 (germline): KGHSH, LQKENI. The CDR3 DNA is TGTGCCAGCTCACCTCAGGACAGGGGGCTGGACATTCAGTACTTC. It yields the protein CASSPQDRGLDIQYF.

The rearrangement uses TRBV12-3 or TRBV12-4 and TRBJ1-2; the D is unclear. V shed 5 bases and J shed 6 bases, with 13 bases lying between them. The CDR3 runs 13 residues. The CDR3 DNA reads TGTGCCAGCAGTGACCTCTTGTTCGATGGCTACACCTTC. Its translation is CASSDLLFDGYTF.

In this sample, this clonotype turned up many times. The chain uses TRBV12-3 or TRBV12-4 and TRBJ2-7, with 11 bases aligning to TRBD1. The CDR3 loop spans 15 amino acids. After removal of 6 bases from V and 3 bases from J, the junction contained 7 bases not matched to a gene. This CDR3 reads CASSNSGTGGYEQYF. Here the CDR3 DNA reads TGTGCCAGCAGCAATTCCGGGACAGGGGGCTACGAGCAGTACTTC.

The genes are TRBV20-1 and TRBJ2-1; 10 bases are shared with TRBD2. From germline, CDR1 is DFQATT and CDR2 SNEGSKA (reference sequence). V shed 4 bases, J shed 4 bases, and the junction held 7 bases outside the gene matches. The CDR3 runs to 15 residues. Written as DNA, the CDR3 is TGCAGTGCTACCGGGACTAGCGAGAGATACAATGAGCAGTTCTTC. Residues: CSATGTSERYNEQFF.

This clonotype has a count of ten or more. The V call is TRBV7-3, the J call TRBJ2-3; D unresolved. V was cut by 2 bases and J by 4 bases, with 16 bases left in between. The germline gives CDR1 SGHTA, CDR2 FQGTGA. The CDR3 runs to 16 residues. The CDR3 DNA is TGTGCCAGCAGCTTAGATTTAGGGTTGGGTGCAGATACGCAGTATTTT. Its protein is CASSLDLGLGADTQYF.

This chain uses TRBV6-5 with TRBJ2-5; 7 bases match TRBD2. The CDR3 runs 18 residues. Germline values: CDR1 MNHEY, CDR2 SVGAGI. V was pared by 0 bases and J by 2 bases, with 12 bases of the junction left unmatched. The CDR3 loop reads CASSYSISGEGGQETQYF. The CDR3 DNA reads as TGTGCCAGCAGTTACTCGATATCCGGGGAGGGAGGGCAAGAGACCCAGTACTTC.

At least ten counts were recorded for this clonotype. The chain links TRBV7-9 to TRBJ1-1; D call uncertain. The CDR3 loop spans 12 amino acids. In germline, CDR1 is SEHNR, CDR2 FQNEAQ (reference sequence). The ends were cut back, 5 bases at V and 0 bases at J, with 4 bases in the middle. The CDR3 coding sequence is TGTGCCAGCAGCCGGATGAACACTGAAGCTTTCTTT. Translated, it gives CASSRMNTEAFF.

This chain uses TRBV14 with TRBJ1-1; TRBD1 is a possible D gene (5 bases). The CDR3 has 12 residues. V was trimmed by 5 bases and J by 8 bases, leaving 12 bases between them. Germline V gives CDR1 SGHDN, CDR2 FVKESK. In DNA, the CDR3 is TGTGCCAGCAGCTATCGACAGCTAGAAGCTTTCTTT. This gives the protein CASSYRQLEAFF.

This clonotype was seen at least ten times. In DNA form, the CDR3 reads TGCAGCGGTGTCGGCCTCAGGATCGATGAGCAGTTCTTC. It translates to CSGVGLRIDEQFF. This chain links TRBV29-1 with TRBJ2-1, with D uncertain. Germline CDR1 and CDR2: SQVTM and ANQGSEA. The V end was cut by 7 bases, the J end by 8 bases, with 18 bases between. The length of the CDR3 is 13 residues.

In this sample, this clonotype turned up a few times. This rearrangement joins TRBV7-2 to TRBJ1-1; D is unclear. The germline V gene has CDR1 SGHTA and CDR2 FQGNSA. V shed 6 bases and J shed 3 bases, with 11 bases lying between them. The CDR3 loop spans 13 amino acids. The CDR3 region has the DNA TGTGCCAGCAGACAGAACAAGGACACTGAAGCTTTCTTT. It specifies CASRQNKDTEAFF.

The CDR3 coding sequence is TGCAGCGGTAGGGTTGCCACTGAAGCTTTCTTT. Residues: CSGRVATEAFF. V gene TRBV29-1 combines with J gene TRBJ1-1; D is ambiguous. Germline V gene sequence: CDR1 SQVTM, CDR2 ANQGSEA. V lost 7 bases and J lost 4, with 10 bases in between. This CDR3 comprises 11 residues.

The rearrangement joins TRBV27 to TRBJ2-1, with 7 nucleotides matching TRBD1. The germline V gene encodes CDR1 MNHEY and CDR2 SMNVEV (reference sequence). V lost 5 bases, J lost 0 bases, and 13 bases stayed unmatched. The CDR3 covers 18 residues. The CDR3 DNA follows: TGTGCCAGCAGTCAAAGTTCCAGGGGGAAAAGCTCCTACAATGAGCAGTTCTTC. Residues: CASSQSSRGKSSYNEQFF.

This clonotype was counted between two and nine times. CDR3 sequence reads: CASSGTEPYNEQFF. CDR3 DNA: TGTGCCAGCAGTGGGACAGAGCCCTACAATGAGCAGTTCTTC. The genes are TRBV2 and TRBJ2-1, with D perhaps TRBD1 (6 bases). V lost 4 bases, J lost 2 bases, and 9 bases lay in between. The length of the CDR3 is 14 residues. Germline V CDR1 and CDR2: SNHLY, FYNNEI.

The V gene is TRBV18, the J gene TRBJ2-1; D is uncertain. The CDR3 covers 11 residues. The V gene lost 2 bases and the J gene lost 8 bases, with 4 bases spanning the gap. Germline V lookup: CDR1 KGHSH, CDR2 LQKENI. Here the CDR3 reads CASSPVYEQFF. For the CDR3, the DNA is TGTGCCAGCTCACCAGTTTATGAGCAGTTCTTC.